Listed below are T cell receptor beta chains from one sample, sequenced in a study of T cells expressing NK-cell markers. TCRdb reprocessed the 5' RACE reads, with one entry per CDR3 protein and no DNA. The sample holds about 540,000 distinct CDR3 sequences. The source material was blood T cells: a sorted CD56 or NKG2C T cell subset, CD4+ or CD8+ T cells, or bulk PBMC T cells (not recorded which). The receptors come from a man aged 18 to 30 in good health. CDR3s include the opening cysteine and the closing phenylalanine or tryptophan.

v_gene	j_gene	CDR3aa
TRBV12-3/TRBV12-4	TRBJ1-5	CASSLFRQPQHF
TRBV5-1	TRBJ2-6	CASGNEGANVLTF
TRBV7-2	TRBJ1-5	CASSLGTGGPQHF
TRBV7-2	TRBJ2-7	CASRQISQIPYEQYF
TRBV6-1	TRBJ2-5	CASSRERQGETQYF
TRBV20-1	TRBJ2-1	CSAGRKRGPYNEQFF
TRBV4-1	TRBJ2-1	CASSPSRSEQFF
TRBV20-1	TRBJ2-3	CSAHGTSGSTDTQYF
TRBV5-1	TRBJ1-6	CASSFLTGDILNSPLHF
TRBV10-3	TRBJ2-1	CAGRDIGGAEQFF
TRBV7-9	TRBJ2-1	CASSPEVSRGRYNEQFF
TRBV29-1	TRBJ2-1	CSVRGYDEQFF
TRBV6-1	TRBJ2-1	CASHSLRYKFMVF
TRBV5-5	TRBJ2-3	CASSLGAGGTDTQYF
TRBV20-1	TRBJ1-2	CSAPSTERFPNYGYTF
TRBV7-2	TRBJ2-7	CASSLVGFDGGAYEQYF
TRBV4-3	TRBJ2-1	CASSQGGTGRNYNEQFF
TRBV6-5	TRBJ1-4	CASSHGTWDEKLFF
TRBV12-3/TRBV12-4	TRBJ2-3	CASWYRGGYTQYF
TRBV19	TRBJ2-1	CASRSQGNYNEQFF
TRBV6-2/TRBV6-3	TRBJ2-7	CASSYGTGHSYEQYF
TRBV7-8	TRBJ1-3	CASSSQGDGGNTIYF
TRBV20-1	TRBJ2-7	CSARPAQGRHREQYF